This entry features one T cell receptor (beta chain) sequence. Its antigen is not identified. V was cut by 4 bases and J by 7 bases, with 25 bases left in between. The CDR3 totals 17 residues. Some clones are missing from TCRdb's copy, which holds only in-frame ones; the method was immunoSEQ multiplex PCR. In the table there are some 340,000 clones, about 85% of which are singletons. Treatment described: some 20 received Ad26.COV2.S at low or high dose, single or two shots; several received placebo; per-sample allocation not given. Repertoires come from day 63 after the first vaccine or placebo injection. This sample was included in a study of Ad26.COV2.S vaccination and SARS-CoV-2 variants. General study results and limits: After vaccination, reports described spike-specific CD8+ and CD4+ T cell responses as showing substantial breadth. Across vaccine and placebo recipients, the breadth of non-spike TCRs was similar. In TCR breadth and depth analyses, total T cell responses may have been underestimated.

This TCR came from a person between 18 and 60 years old who received the Ad26.COV2.S COVID-19 vaccine or a placebo. The chain uses TRBV23-1 and TRBJ1-2; no firm D call. TRBV23-1 is filed as an ORF, its function uncertain. The sequencing here drew on peripheral blood, taken in a trial of Ad26.COV2.S vaccine versus placebo. CDR3 amino acids: CASSPPLNRGGMAGYTF. CDR3 nucleotides: TGCGCCAGCAGTCCGCCACTAAATCGCGGAGGGATGGCTGGCTACACCTTC.